These T cell receptor beta chains were read from a single sample in a study of T cells after yellow fever vaccination. TCRdb reprocessed the 5' RACE reads via MiXCR and lists one record per CDR3 protein. The repertoire consists of around 590,000 distinct CDR3 sequences, with 10% to 15% occurring once and the leading ten covering about 16%. The specimen was PBMCs, collected on the day of the yellow fever booster vaccination. These receptors originate from a man younger than 45 who received the YFV17D yellow fever vaccine. Both conserved end residues are trimmed from each CDR3. Size is omitted from some rows. Given values are once, few, many or a class for expanded clones.

TRBV6-1	few	TRBJ2-7	ASRPGPGAVYEQY
TRBV14	NA	TRBJ2-1	ASPTSCEQF
TRBV11-2	NA	TRBJ2-7	ASSIEEGPYEQY
TRBV5-1	few	TRBJ1-1	ASSLYSGGPEAF
TRBV7-9	few	TRBJ2-1	ASSPLRGEYNEQF
TRBV7-2	few	TRBJ2-2	ASSLAQSGGTGELF
TRBV7-2	few	TRBJ2-5	ASSQTASGPGETQY
TRBV6-1	few	TRBJ2-3	SHKGEGATDTQY
TRBV19	NA	TRBJ2-5	ASSRGTLQETQY
TRBV6-1	few	TRBJ2-3	ASSAPKDTQY
TRBV11-2	NA	TRBJ2-3	ASNFRLSTDTQY
TRBV24-1	NA	TRBJ2-5	ATSDPGHLPGTQY
TRBV20-1	NA	TRBJ2-7	SAPRGGGRYEQY
TRBV7-6	NA	TRBJ1-6	ASSDPPDGAFNSPLH
TRBV5-1	few	TRBJ2-5	ASREGLGTQY
TRBV5-1	few	TRBJ1-3	ASSLGDRVSGNTIY
TRBV7-3	few	TRBJ2-2	ACSRDPNTGELF
TRBV7-2	few	TRBJ2-3	ASSTRQGYDTQY
TRBV4-1	NA	TRBJ2-1	ASSQLWVQGAEDEQF
TRBV5-6	few	TRBJ2-4	ASSWGMGQVKNIQY
TRBV10-3	NA	TRBJ2-1	AMGENSGSSYNEQF
TRBV4-2	NA	TRBJ2-7	ASSQDGLAGGISYEQY
TRBV7-2	few	TRBJ1-1	ASSALGQGVATEAF
TRBV11-2	few	TRBJ2-1	ASSLDRQGTYNEQF
TRBV12-3/TRBV12-4	few	TRBJ2-2	ASNTDGQGLSGELF
TRBV30	NA	TRBJ1-2	AWSGSGVGYT
TRBV27	few	TRBJ2-5	ASSIHGGLAGGSPTETQY
TRBV7-2	few	TRBJ2-3	ASTERASTDTQY
TRBV25-1	few	TRBJ1-3	ASSEGGAPRENTIY
TRBV5-1	few	TRBJ1-1	ASSFRDENTEAF
TRBV20-1	NA	TRBJ2-7	SEKSRGHLYEQY
TRBV5-1	NA	TRBJ2-1	ASSSGLAKTYNEQF
TRBV12-3/TRBV12-4	NA	TRBJ2-7	ASSQGGAYEQY
TRBV24-1	few	TRBJ2-5	ATSDLGLAGAETQY
TRBV28	many	TRBJ2-7	ASGRSYEQY
TRBV24-1	few	TRBJ2-1	ATSGTSRSQF
TRBV11-2	few	TRBJ1-2	ASSLGFSLGAQDYGYT
TRBV3-1	NA	TRBJ2-2	ASSHSTGEQFGELF
TRBV28	NA	TRBJ2-2	ASTRGTANTGELF
TRBV10-3	many	TRBJ2-3	AIRGTVRGSTDTQY
TRBV29-1	NA	TRBJ2-3	SVEDAGLAGTQY
TRBV5-5	NA	TRBJ2-6	ASEKVSSGANVLT
TRBV4-2	few	TRBJ2-5	ASSRSHGDQETQY
TRBV7-2	few	TRBJ2-4	ASSLRDRSTKNIQY
TRBV7-2	few	TRBJ2-4	ASSSFATSGKNIQY
TRBV7-2	NA	TRBJ2-2	ASSPTTPSGFTGELF
TRBV27	NA	TRBJ2-3	ASSSTSGRASPRPQY
TRBV3-1	many	TRBJ2-5	ASSHAGAQY
TRBV12-5	once	TRBJ1-1	ASGLVSKGGNSIHTEAF
TRBV2	many	TRBJ2-7	ASSDILMNYEQY
TRBV5-4	NA	TRBJ2-2	AQASVDTGELF
TRBV10-3	few	TRBJ2-6	AISETWTGSSGANVLT
TRBV28	NA	TRBJ2-6	ASTKIKGKRSGANVLT
TRBV10-2	NA	TRBJ1-2	ASSEGGSGYT